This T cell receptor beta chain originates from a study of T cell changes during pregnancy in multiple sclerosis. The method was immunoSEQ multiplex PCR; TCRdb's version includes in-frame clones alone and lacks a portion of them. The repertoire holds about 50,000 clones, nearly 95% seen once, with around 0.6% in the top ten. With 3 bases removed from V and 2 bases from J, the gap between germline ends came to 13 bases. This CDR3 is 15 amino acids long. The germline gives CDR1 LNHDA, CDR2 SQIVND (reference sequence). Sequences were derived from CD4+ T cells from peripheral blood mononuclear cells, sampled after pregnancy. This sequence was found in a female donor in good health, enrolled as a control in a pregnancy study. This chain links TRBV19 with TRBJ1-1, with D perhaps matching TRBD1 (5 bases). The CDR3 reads CASSIRGTENTEAFF. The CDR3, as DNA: TGTGCCAGTAGTATCCGCGGGACGGAAAACACTGAAGCTTTCTTT.